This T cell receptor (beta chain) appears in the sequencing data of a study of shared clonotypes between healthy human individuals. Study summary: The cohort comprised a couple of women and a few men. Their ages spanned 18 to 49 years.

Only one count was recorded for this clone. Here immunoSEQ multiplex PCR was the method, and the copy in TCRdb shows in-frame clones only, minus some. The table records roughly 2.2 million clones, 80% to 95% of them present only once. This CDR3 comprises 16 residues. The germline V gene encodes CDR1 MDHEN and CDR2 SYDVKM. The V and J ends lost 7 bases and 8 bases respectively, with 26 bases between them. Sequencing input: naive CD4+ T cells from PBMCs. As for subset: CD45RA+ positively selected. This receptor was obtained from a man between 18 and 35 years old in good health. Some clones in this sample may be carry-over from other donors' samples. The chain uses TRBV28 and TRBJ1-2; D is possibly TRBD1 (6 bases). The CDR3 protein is CASTPMGGQGWKGYTF. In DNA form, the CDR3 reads TGTGCCAGCACCCCCATGGGGGGGCAGGGTTGGAAGGGCTACACCTTC.